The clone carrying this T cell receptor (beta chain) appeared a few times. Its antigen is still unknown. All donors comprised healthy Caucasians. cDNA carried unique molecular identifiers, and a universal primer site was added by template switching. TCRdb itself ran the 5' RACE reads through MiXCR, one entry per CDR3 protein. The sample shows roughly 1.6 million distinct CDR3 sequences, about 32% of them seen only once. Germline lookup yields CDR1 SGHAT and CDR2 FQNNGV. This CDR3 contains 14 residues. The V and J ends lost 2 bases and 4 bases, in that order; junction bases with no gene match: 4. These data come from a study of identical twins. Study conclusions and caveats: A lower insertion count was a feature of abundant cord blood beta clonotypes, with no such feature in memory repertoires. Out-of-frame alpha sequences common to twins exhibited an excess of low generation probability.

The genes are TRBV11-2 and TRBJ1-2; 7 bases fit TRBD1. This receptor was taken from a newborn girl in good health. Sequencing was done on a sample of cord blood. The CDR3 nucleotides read TGTGCCAGCAGCTTATTTCACAGGGGCTATGGCTACACCTTC. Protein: CASSLFHRGYGYTF.